The 27 T cell receptor beta chains below all came from one sample that was sequenced in a study of blood T cell repertoires in COVID-19. Only in-frame clones appear in the TCRdb table, and some are missing; sequencing was by immunoSEQ multiplex PCR. The sample carries about 170,000 clones, approximately 86% recorded once. Sequencing was carried out using peripheral blood. The origin of the receptors is a man at least 80 years old with COVID-19, enrolled during active disease.

CDR3 bases: TGTGCCAGCAGTCAAGGGGGCTTGAACACTGAAGCTTTCTTT. Its protein product is CASSQGGLNTEAFF. This sequence joins TRBV28 and TRBJ1-1, with 7 bases aligning to TRBD1. Trimming removed 5 bases from V and 0 bases from J; junction bases left unmatched: 3. The CDR3 loop spans 14 amino acids. Germline V gene data show CDR1 as MDHEN and CDR2 as SYDVKM.

The rearrangement links TRBV18 to TRBJ2-5; D gene unclear. The CDR3 runs to 15 residues. The ends were cut back, 0 bases at V and 6 bases at J, with 14 bases in the middle. Per the germline V gene, CDR1 is KGHSH and CDR2 is LQKENI. CDR3 bases: TGTGCCAGCTCACCACCCGGTTCCAGCGAAAAGACCCAGTACTTC. Its protein product is CASSPPGSSEKTQYF.

The chain couples TRBV9 to TRBJ2-3, with TRBD2 identical over 7 bases. This CDR3 comprises 16 residues. J lost 0 bases, V lost 0 bases, and 4 bases had no gene match. Germline CDR1 is SGDLS and CDR2 is YYNGEE. The CDR3 DNA reads TGTGCCAGCAGCGTAGAAGCGGGACTAAGCACAGATACGCAGTATTTT. Amino acids: CASSVEAGLSTDTQYF.

In nucleotides, the CDR3 is TGTGCCAGCAGCGTAGTGGGGGTGACTAGCGGGTCCCCGGAGCAGTTCTTC. Residues: CASSVVGVTSGSPEQFF. The chain is built from TRBV9 and TRBJ2-1; 10 bases line up with TRBD2. The germline V gene has CDR1 SGDLS and CDR2 YYNGEE. CDR3 length equals 17 residues. Trimming cost V 0 bases and J 10 bases; bases outside gene matches: 13.

The chain has TRBV11-2 and TRBJ2-1, with unresolved D. The V gene lost 5 bases and the J gene lost 11 bases, with 10 bases spanning the gap. This CDR3 has 11 residues. Germline loops: CDR1 SGHAT, CDR2 FQNNGV. The CDR3 here is CASSNSVKQFF. The CDR3 DNA reads TGTGCCAGCAGCAACTCTGTAAAGCAGTTCTTC.

This chain links TRBV5-1 with TRBJ2-2; weak D call: TRBD1 (6 bases). The V end lost 9 bases, the J end lost 8 bases, and 17 bases lay between the germline ends. The CDR3 has 13 amino acids. Per germline, CDR1 SGHRS and CDR2 YFSETQ. The CDR3, as DNA: TGCGCCACCCGACAGGACCCAGGGGGGGAGCTGTTTTTT. This sequence encodes CATRQDPGGELFF.

The J gene is TRBJ1-6, the V gene TRBV19; tentative D call: TRBD1 (5 bases). There are 14 residues in the CDR3. The ends were cut back, 5 bases at V and 4 bases at J, with 9 bases in the middle. CDR1 and CDR2 (germline): LNHDA, SQIVND (reference sequence). The CDR3 reads CASSPRVYNSPLHF. The CDR3 DNA sequence: TGTGCCAGTAGTCCCAGGGTTTATAATTCACCCCTCCACTTT.

CDR3 DNA sequence: TGTGCCAGCAGCCTCAGGGAGGGGAACACTGAAGCTTTCTTT. Its translation is CASSLREGNTEAFF. This chain joins TRBV6-5 and TRBJ1-1, with D perhaps matching TRBD1 (5 bases). Germline CDR1 reads MNHEY; CDR2 reads SVGAGI. V lost 6 bases and J 1 base, leaving 12 bases between the germline ends. The CDR3 totals 14 residues.

The chain is built from TRBV5-1 and TRBJ2-3, with 7 nucleotides matching TRBD1. Trimming cost V 4 bases and J 0 bases; bases outside gene matches: 5. This CDR3 has 15 residues. CDR1 is SGHRS and CDR2 is YFSETQ in the germline V gene. This CDR3 is CASSLDRASTDTQYF. As DNA, the CDR3 is TGCGCCAGCAGCCTTGACAGGGCCAGCACAGATACGCAGTATTTT.

V gene TRBV6-5 combines with J gene TRBJ2-3; no clear D gene. The CDR3 covers 15 residues. V gave up 5 bases and J gave up 0 bases, with 12 bases separating them. Germline V CDR1 and CDR2: MNHEY, SVGAGI. The CDR3 nucleotides read TGTGCCAGCAGTCCTATTTTCGCCAGCACAGATACGCAGTATTTT. Translation: CASSPIFASTDTQYF.

The genes are TRBV7-6 and TRBJ1-3, with 7 nucleotides matching TRBD1. The CDR3 length is 19 residues. CDR1 and CDR2 from the germline V gene are SGHVS and FNYEAQ. The trim removed 5 bases at V and 1 base at J, leaving 17 bases unmatched. The CDR3 reads CASSESGTATLISGNTIYF. CDR3 sequence (DNA): TGTGCCAGCAGCGAGTCCGGGACAGCTACATTAATTTCTGGAAACACCATATATTTT.

The rearrangement uses TRBV10-3 and TRBJ2-7, with 7 bases identical to TRBD1. Trimming removed 0 bases from V and 6 bases from J; junction bases left unmatched: 5. The CDR3 spans 14 residues. Germline V gene sequence: CDR1 ENHRY, CDR2 SYGVKD. The CDR3 bases are TGTGCCATCAGTGAGTCAGGGACAGAGGGCGAGCAGTACTTC. This codes for CAISESGTEGEQYF.

This chain links TRBV11-2 with TRBJ1-2, with D maybe TRBD1 (5 bases). Between the trimmed V and J ends, which lost 5 bases and 3 bases, there was a span of 13 bases. Germline loops: CDR1 SGHAT, CDR2 FQNNGV. This CDR3 comprises 14 residues. As DNA, the CDR3 is TGTGCCAGCAGCACGGACACCCCTCACTATGGCTACACCTTC. It encodes CASSTDTPHYGYTF.

The chain links TRBV6-1 to TRBJ2-1, with a weak D call TRBD2 (5 bases). Germline CDR1 and CDR2: MNHNS and SASEGT. V lost 2 bases and J 8 bases, leaving 7 bases between the germline ends. The length of the CDR3 is 12 residues. CDR3 residues: CASSERRDEQFF. CDR3 DNA sequence: TGTGCCAGCAGTGAACGGCGGGATGAGCAGTTCTTC.

The rearrangement joins TRBV7-3 to TRBJ2-7; 8 nucleotides match TRBD2. Losses at the gene ends were 5 bases for V and 3 bases for J; bases not matched to a gene: 6. Germline assignment: CDR1 SGHTA and CDR2 FQGTGA. This CDR3 has 14 amino acids. CDR3 residues: CASSPYSGVYEQYF. The DNA of the CDR3 is TGTGCCAGCAGCCCCTATAGCGGGGTCTACGAGCAGTACTTC.

The genes are TRBV2 and TRBJ1-5; TRBD1 aligns across 10 bases. This CDR3 spans 16 amino acids. V lost 3 bases and J lost 6; bases outside the gene matches: 8. Germline CDR1 SNHLY, CDR2 FYNNEI. The chain's CDR3 is CASSEISGQGTQPQHF. The CDR3 DNA reads TGTGCCAGCAGTGAGATCTCGGGACAGGGGACTCAGCCCCAGCATTTT.

Comments on this clone: Sequence at one end of the junction differs from germline and may be a read error. This rearrangement joins TRBV19 to TRBJ2-5; 9 nucleotides line up with TRBD2. The CDR3 length is 14 residues. Per germline, CDR1 LNHDA and CDR2 SQIVND (reference sequence). CDR3 coding DNA: TGTGCCAGCAGTAGCGGGGGCCCCAAAGAGACCCAGTACTTC. Protein product: CASSSGGPKETQYF.

The chain carries TRBV19 and TRBJ2-1, with 9 bases that match TRBD1. V lost 5 bases and J lost 4; bases outside the gene matches: 6. This CDR3 has 15 residues. Looked up from germline, CDR1 is LNHDA and CDR2 is SQIVND (reference sequence). Here the CDR3 DNA reads TGTGCCAGTAGTGAGGGACAGGGCCTATACAATGAGCAGTTCTTC. Its translation: CASSEGQGLYNEQFF. Full variable domain (remainder filled in from reference TRBV19 and TRBJ2-1): DGGITQSPKYLFRKEGQNVTLSCEQNLNHDAMYWYRQDPGQGLRLIYYSQIVNDFQKGDIAEGYSVSREKKESFPLTVTSAQKNPTAFYLCASSEGQGLYNEQFFGPGTRLTVL.

This chain uses TRBV5-1 with TRBJ1-6, with D uncertain. Germline-derived CDR1 and CDR2 are SGHRS and YFSETQ. This CDR3 has 16 amino acids. Trimming took off 0 bases at V and 7 bases at J, with 14 bases between the two ends. CDR3 coding DNA: TGCGCCAGCAGCTTGGAGCCACCTCCAGGCAATTCACCCCTCCACTTT. This sequence encodes CASSLEPPPGNSPLHF.

In this sample, this clone turned up a few times. The chain has TRBV18 and TRBJ1-2; the match to TRBD1 covers 11 bases. V trimming: 4 bases; J trimming: 4 bases; junction bases outside the gene matches: 5. The CDR3 consists of 15 residues. Germline CDR1 reads KGHSH; CDR2 reads LQKENI. CDR3 in DNA: TGTGCCAGCTCACTCGGACAGGGGGCGGGCTATGGCTACACCTTC. It codes for CASSLGQGAGYGYTF.

The chain combines TRBV4-1 with TRBJ1-2; 8 bases are a match to TRBD1. The junction had 9 bases not matched to a gene; V was cut back by 0 bases and J by 0 bases. This CDR3 is built from 18 residues. CDR1 MGHRA and CDR2 YSYEKL come from the germline V gene. The CDR3 region has the DNA TGCGCCAGCAGCCAAGATCCTCAGGGGACAGGCGCTAACTATGGCTACACCTTC. Its translation: CASSQDPQGTGANYGYTF.

The V call is TRBV12-3 or TRBV12-4, the J call TRBJ1-2, with a weak D call TRBD1 (6 bases). V lost 5 bases, J lost 8 bases, and 9 bases lay in between. The CDR3 is made up of 11 amino acids. The CDR3 nucleotides read TGTGCCAGCAGTCTCGGACAGGGCTACACCTTC. Residues: CASSLGQGYTF.

In this sample, this clone turned up once. This chain uses TRBV2 with TRBJ1-6; the match to TRBD1 covers 8 bases. CDR1 and CDR2 (germline): SNHLY, FYNNEI. Unmatched junction bases numbered 7, after V lost 3 bases and J lost 9 bases. This CDR3 spans 15 amino acids. CDR3 in amino acids: CASSDGGQARSPLHF. In DNA form, the CDR3 reads TGTGCCAGCAGTGATGGGGGACAGGCGCGTTCACCCCTCCACTTT.

Points on this clone: Sequence at one end of the junction differs from germline and may be a read error. This chain joins TRBV5-1 and TRBJ1-6; the match to TRBD1 covers 9 bases. From germline, CDR1 is SGHRS and CDR2 YFSETQ. This CDR3 comprises 14 residues. CDR3 coding DNA: TGCGCCAGCAGCCTCGGACAGGGGTCTTCACCTCTCCACTTT. Encoded protein: CASSLGQGSSPLHF.

In this sample, this clone turned up once. The chain recombines TRBV19 with TRBJ1-1, with a weak D call TRBD1 (5 bases). Trimming left V 3 bases short and J 6 bases short, with 11 bases between. The germline V gene encodes CDR1 LNHDA and CDR2 SQIVND (reference sequence). This CDR3 contains 13 residues. CDR3 DNA: TGTGCCAGTAGTATTGAGCAGGGTTCTGAAGCTTTCTTT. This translates into CASSIEQGSEAFF.

This chain uses TRBV6-6 with TRBJ2-2; the match to TRBD2 covers 7 bases. V was pared by 5 bases and J by 4 bases, with 13 bases of the junction left unmatched. CDR3 length: 17 amino acids. CDR1 MNHNY and CDR2 SVGAGI come from the germline V gene (reference sequence). CDR3 loop: CASSRKAGSISTGELFF. The DNA of the CDR3 is TGTGCCAGCAGTCGCAAAGCGGGGAGTATATCCACCGGGGAGCTGTTTTTT.

The genes are TRBV3-1 (or the pseudogene TRBV3-2) and TRBJ2-7, with 8 bases aligning to TRBD1. The CDR3 has 13 residues. J lost 9 bases, V lost 4 bases, and 8 bases had no gene match. Looked up from germline, CDR1 is LGHDT and CDR2 is YNNKEL (reference sequence). The CDR3 DNA sequence: TGTGCCAGCAGCCCCGACCCAGGGGGCGGGCAGTACTTC. Its translation is CASSPDPGGGQYF.